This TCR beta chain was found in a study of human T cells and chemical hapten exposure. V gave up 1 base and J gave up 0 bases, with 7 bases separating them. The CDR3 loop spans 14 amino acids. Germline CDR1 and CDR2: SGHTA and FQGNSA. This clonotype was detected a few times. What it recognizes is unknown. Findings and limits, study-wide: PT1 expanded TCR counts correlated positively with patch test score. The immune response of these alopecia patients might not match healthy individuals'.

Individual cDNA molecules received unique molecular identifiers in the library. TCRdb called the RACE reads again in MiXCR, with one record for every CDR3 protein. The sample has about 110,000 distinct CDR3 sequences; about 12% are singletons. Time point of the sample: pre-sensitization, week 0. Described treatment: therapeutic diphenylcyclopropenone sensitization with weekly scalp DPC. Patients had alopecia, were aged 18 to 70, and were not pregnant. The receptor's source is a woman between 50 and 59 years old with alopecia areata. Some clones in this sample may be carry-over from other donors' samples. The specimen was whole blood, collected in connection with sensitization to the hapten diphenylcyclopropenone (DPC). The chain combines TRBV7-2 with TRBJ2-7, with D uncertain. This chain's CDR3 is CASSLGAASYEQYF. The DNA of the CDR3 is TGTGCCAGCAGCTTAGGGGCCGCCTCCTACGAGCAGTACTTC. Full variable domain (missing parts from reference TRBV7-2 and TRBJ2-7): GAGVSQSPSNKVTEKGKDVELRCDPISGHTALYWYRQSLGQGLEFLIYFQGNSAPDKSGLPSDRFSAERTGGSVSTLTIQRTQQEDSAVYLCASSLGAASYEQYFGPGTRLTVT.